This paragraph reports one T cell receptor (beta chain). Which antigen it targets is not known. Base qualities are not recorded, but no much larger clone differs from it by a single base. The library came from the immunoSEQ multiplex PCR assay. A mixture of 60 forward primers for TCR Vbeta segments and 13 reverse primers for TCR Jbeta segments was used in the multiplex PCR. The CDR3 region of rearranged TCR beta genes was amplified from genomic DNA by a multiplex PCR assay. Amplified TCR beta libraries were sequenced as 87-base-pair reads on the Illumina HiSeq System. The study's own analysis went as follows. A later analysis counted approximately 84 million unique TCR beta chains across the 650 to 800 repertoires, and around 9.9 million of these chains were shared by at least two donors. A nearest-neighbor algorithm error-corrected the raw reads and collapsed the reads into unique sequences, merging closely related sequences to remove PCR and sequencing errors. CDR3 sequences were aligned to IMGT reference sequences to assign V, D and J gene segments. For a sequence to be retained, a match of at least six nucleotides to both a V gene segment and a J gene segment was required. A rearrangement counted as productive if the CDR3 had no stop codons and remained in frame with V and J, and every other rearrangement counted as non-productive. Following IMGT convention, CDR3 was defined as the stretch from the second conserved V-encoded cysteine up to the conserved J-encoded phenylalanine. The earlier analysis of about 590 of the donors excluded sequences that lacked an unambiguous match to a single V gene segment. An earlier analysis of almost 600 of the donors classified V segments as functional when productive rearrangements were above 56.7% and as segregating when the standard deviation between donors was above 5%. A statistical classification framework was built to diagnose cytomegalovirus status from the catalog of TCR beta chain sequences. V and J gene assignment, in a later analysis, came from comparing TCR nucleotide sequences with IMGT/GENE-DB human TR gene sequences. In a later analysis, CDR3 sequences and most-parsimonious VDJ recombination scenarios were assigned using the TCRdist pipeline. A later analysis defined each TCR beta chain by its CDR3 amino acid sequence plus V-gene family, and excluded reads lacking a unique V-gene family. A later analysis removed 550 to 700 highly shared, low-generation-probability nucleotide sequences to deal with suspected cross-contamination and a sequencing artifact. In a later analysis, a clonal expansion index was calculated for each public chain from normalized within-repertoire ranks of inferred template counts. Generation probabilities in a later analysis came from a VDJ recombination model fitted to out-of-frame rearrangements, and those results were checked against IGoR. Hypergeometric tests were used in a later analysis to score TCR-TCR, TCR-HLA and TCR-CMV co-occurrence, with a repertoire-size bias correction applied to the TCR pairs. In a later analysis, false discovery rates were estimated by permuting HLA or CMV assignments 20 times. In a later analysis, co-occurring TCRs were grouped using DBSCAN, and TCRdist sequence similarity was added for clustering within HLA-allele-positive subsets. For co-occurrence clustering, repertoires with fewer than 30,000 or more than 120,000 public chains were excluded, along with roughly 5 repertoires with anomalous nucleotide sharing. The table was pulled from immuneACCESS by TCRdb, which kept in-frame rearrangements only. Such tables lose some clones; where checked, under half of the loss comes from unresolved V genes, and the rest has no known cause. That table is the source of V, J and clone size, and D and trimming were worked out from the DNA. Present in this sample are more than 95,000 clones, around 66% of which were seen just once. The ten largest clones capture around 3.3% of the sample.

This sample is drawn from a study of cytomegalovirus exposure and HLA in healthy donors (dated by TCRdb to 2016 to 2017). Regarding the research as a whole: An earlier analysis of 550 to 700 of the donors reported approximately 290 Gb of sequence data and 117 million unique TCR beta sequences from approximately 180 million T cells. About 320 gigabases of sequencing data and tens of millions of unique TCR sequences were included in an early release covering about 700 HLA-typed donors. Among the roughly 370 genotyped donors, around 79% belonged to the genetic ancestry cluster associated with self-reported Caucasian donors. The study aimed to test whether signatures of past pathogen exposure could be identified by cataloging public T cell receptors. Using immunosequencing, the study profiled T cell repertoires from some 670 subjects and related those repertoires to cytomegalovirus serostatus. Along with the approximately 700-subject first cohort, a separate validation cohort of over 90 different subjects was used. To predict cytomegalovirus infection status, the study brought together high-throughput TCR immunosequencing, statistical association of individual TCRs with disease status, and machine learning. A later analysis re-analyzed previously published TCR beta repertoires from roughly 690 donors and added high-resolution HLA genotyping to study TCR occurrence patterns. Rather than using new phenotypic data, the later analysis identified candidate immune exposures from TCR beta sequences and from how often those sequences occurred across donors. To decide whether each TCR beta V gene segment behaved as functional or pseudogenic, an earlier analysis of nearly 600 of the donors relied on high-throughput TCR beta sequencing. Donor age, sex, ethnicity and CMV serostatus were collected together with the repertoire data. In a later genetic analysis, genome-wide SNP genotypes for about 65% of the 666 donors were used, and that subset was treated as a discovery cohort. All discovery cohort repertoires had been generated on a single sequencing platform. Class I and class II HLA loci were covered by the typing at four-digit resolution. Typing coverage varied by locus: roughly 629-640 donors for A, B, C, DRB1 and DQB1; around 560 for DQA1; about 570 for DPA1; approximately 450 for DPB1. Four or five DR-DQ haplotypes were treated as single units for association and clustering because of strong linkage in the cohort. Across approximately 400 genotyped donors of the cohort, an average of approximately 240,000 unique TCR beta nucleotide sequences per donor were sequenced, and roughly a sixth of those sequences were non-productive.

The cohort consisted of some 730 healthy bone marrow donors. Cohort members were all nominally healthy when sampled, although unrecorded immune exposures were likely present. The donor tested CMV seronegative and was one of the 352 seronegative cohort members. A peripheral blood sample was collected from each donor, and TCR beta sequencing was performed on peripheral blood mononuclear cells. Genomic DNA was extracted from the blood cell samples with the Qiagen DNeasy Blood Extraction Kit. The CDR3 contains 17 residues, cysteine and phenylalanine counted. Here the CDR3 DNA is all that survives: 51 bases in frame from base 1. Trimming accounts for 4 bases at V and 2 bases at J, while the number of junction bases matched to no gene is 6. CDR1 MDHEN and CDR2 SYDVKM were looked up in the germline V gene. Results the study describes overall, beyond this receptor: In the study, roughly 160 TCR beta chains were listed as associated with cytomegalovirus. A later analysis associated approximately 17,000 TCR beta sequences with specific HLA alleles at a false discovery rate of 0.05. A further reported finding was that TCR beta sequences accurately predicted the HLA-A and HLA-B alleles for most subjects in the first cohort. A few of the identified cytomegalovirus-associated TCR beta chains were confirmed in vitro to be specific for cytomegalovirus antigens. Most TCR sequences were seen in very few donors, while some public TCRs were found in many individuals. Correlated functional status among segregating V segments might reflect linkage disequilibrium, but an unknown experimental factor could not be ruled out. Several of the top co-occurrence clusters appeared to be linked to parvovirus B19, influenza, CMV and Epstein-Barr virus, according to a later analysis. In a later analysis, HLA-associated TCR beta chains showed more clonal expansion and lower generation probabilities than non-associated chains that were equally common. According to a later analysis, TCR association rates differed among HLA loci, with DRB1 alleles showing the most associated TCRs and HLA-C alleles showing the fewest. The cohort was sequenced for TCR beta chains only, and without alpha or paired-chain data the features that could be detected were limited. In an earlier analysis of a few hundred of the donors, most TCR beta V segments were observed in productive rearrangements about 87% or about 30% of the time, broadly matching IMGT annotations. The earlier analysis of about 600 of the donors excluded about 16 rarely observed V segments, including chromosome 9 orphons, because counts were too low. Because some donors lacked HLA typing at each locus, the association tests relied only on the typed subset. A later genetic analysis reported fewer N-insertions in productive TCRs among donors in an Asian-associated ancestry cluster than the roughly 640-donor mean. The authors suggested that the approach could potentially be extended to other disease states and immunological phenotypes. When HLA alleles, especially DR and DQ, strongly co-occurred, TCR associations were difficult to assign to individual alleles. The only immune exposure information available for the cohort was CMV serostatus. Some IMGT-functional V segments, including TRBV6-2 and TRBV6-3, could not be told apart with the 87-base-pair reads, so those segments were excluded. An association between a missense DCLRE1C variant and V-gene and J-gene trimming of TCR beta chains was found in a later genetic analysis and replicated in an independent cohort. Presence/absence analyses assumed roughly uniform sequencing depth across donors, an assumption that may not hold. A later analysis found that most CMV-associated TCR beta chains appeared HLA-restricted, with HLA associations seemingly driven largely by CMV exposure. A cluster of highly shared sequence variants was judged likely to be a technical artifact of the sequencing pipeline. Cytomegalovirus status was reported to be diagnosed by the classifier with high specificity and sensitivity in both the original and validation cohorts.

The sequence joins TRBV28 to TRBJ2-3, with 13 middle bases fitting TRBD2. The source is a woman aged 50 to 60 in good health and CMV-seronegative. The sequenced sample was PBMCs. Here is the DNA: TGTGCCAGCAGTTCCCTCGGGACTAGCGGGATCACAGATACGCAGTATTTT. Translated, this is CASSSLGTSGITDTQYF.